The clone carrying this T cell receptor beta chain is a singleton in its sample. The germline V gene has CDR1 SGHRS and CDR2 YFSETQ. Losses at the gene ends were 4 bases for V and 4 bases for J; bases not matched to a gene: 5. CDR3 length: 15 residues. This sample is part of a study of chemoradiotherapy in HPV16-positive cancers. As for the study in general: A couple of HPV16-positive patients' cells yielded candidate HPV-specific clones and common motifs.

TCRdb keeps only in-frame clones here, not all; method: immunoSEQ multiplex PCR. The table includes approximately 50,000 clones, around nine tenths detected once. The sample in question was blood, obtained from a patient who underwent chemoradiotherapy. The clonotype originates from a human donor with HPV-associated anogenital cancer. The chain recombines TRBV5-1 with TRBJ2-3; TRBD2 agrees at 11 bases. CDR3 nucleotide sequence: TGCGCCAGCAGCGGCACTAGCGGGAGTTCAGATACGCAGTATTTT. This encodes CASSGTSGSSDTQYF.